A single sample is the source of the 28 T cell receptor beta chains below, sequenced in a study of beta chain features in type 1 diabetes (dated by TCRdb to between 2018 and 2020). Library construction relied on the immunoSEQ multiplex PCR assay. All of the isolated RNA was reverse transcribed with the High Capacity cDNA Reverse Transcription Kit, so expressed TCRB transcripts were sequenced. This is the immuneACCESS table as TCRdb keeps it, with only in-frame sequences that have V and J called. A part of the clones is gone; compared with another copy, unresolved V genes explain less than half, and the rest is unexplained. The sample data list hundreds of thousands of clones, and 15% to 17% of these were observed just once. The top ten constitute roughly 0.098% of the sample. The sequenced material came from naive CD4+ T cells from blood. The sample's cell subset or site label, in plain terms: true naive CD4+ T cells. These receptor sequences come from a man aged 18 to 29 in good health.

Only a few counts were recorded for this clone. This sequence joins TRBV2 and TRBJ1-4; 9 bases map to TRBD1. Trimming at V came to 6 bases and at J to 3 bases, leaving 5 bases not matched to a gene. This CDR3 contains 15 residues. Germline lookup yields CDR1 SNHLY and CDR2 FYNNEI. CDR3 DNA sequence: TGTGCCAGCAGATCCGGGACAGGGTCTAATGAAAAACTGTTTTTT. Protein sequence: CASRSGTGSNEKLFF.

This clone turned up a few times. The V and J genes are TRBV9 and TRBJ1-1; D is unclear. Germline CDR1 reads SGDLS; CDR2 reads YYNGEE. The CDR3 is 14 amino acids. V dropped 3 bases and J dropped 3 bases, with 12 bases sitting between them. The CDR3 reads CASSGQSVDTEAFF. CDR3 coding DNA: TGTGCCAGCAGCGGACAAAGTGTGGACACTGAAGCTTTCTTT.

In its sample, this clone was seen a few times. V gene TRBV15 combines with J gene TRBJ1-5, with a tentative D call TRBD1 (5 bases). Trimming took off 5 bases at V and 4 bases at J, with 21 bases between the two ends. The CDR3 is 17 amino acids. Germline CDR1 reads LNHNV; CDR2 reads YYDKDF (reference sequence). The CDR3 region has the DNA TGTGCCACCAGCGGACGCGGGTCCCGGGGCCCTAATCAGCCCCAGCATTTT. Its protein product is CATSGRGSRGPNQPQHF. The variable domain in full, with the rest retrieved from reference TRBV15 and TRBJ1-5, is DAMVIQNPRYQVTQFGKPVTLSCSQTLNHNVMYWYQQKSSQAPKLLFHYYDKDFNNEADTPDNFQSRRPNTSFCFLDIRSPGLGDTAMYLCATSGRGSRGPNQPQHFGDGTRLSIL.

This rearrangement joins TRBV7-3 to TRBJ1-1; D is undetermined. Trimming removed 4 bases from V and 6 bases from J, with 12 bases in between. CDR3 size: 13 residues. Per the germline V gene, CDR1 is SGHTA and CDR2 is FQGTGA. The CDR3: CASSSQGTSEAFF. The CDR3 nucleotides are TGTGCCAGCAGCTCACAAGGAACATCTGAAGCTTTCTTT.

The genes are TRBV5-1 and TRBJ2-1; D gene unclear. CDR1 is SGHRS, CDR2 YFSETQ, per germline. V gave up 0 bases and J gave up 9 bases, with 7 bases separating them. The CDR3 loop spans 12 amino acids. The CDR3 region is CASSLEGSEQFF. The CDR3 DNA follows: TGCGCCAGCAGCTTGGAGGGTAGTGAGCAGTTCTTC. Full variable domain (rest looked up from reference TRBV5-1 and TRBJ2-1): KAGVTQTPRYLIKTRGQQVTLSCSPISGHRSVSWYQQTPGQGLQFLFEYFSETQRNKGNFPGRFSGRQFSNSRSEMNVSTLELGDSALYLCASSLEGSEQFFGPGTRLTVL.

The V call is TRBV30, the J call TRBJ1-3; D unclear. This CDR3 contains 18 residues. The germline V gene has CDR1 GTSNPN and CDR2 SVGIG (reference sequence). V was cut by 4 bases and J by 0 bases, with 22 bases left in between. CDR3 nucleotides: TGTGCCTGGAAGCCCAGAAGCGGGCCGATGAGCTCTGGAAACACCATATATTTT. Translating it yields CAWKPRSGPMSSGNTIYF.

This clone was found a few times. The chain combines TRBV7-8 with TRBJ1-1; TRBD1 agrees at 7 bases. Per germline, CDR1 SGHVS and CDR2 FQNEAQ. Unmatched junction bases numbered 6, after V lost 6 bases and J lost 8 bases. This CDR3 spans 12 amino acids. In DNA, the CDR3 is TGTGCCAGCAGTCGACAGGGCCGCGAAGCTTTCTTT. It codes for CASSRQGREAFF.

The DNA for the CDR3 is TGTGCCAGCAGCCAAAGTCCAGGGGGGGGAATTGGAAACACCATATATTTT. Its protein product is CASSQSPGGGIGNTIYF. This rearrangement joins TRBV4-2 to TRBJ1-3; TRBD1 matches 7 bases. The CDR3 runs to 17 residues. Germline lookup yields CDR1 LGHNA and CDR2 YNFKEQ. V shed 2 bases, J shed 3 bases, and the junction held 10 bases outside the gene matches.

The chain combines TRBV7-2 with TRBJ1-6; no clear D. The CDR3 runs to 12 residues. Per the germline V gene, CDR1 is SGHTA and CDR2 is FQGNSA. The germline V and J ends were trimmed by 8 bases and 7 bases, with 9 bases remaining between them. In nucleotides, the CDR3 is TGTGCCAGCTCAATAGGGAATTCACCCCTCCACTTT. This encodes CASSIGNSPLHF.

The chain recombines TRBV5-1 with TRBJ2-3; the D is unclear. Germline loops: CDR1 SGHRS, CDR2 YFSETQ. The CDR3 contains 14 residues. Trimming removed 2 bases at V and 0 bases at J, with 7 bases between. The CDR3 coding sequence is TGCGCCAGCAGCTTTAGGGTTAGCACAGATACGCAGTATTTT. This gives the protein CASSFRVSTDTQYF.

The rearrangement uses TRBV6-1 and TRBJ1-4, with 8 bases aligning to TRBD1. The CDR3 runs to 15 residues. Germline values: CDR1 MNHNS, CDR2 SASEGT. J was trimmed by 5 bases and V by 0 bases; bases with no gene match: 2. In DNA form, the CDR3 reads TGTGCCAGCAGTGAAGCCGGGACAGGAAATGAAAAACTGTTTTTT. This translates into CASSEAGTGNEKLFF.

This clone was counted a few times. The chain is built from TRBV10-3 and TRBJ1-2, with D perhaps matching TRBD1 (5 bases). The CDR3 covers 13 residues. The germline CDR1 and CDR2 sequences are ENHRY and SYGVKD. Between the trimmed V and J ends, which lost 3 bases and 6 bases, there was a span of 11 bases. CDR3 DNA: TGTGCCATCAGTGACTGGGGCGGCGATGGCTACACCTTC. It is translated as CAISDWGGDGYTF.

For the CDR3, the DNA is TGTGCCAGCTCCTGGGACAGGGGGCGTTCCTACGAGCAGTACTTC. Protein product: CASSWDRGRSYEQYF. V is TRBV18 and J is TRBJ2-7; 12 bases match TRBD1. Germline lookup yields CDR1 KGHSH and CDR2 LQKENI. V was clipped by 6 bases and J by 1 base; unmatched bases: 4. The CDR3 length is 15 residues. Full variable domain (missing parts from reference TRBV18 and TRBJ2-7): NAGVMQNPRHLVRRRGQEARLRCSPMKGHSHVYWYRQLPEEGLKFMVYLQKENIIDESGMPKERFSAEFPKEGPSILRIQQVVRGDSAAYFCASSWDRGRSYEQYFGPGTRLTVT.

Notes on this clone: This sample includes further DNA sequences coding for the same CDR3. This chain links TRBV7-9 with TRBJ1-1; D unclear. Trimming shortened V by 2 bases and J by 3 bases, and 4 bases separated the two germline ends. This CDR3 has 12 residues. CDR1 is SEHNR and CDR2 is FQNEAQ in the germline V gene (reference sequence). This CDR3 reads CASSLSDTEAFF. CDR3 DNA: TGTGCCAGCAGCTTATCGGACACTGAAGCTTTCTTT.

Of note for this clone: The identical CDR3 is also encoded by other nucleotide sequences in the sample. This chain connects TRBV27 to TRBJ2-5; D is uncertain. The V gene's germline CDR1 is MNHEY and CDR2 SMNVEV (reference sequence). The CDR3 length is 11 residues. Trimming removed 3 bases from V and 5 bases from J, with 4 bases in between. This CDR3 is CASSFRETQYF. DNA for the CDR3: TGTGCCAGCAGTTTTCGGGAGACCCAGTACTTC.

For the CDR3, the DNA is TGTGCCAGCAGCGGAGATACGCAGTATTTT. It translates to CASSGDTQYF. V and J are TRBV9 and TRBJ2-3; no clear D. The CDR3 runs to 10 residues. Trimming stripped 3 bases from V and 5 bases from J, with 1 base between. In germline, CDR1 is SGDLS, CDR2 YYNGEE.

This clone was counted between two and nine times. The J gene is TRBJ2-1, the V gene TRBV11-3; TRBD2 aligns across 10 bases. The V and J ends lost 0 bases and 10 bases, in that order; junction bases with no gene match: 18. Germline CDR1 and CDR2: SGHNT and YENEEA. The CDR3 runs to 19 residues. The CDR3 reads CASSLDPIPGLAPGREQFF. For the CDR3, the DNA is TGTGCCAGCAGCTTAGATCCCATCCCGGGACTAGCGCCGGGCAGGGAGCAGTTCTTC.

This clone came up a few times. This chain's CDR3 is CSVGQLGRNEQFF. For the CDR3, the DNA is TGCAGCGTTGGACAGCTAGGTCGCAATGAGCAGTTCTTC. V usage is TRBV29-1 and J usage is TRBJ2-1; tentative D call: TRBD1 (5 bases). The CDR3 is 13 amino acids. Germline CDR1 is SQVTM and CDR2 is ANQGSEA. The ends were cut back, 4 bases at V and 6 bases at J, with 13 bases in the middle.

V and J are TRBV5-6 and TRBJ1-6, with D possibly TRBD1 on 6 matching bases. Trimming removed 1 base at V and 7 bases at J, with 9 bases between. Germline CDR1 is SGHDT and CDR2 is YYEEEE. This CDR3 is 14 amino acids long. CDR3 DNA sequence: TGTGCCAGCAGCTTGACAGGGACGAATTCACCCCTCCACTTT. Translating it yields CASSLTGTNSPLHF.

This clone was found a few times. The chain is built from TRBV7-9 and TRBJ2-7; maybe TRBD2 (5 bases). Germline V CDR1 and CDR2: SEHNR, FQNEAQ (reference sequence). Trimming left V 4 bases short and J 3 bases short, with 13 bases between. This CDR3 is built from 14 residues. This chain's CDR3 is CASSSRFGDYEQYF. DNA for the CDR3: TGTGCCAGCAGCTCTCGTTTCGGGGACTACGAGCAGTACTTC.

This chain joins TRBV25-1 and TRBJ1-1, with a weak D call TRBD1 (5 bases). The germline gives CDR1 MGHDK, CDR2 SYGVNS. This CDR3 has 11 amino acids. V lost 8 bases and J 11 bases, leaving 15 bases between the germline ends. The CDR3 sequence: CASLMKGTAFF. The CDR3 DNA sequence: TGTGCCAGCCTAATGAAAGGGACGGCTTTCTTT.

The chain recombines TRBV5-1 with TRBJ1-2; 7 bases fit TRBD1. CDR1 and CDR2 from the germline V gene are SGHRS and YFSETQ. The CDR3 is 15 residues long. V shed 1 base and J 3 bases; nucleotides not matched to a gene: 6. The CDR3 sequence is CASSLTTGVYYGYTF. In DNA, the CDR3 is TGCGCCAGCAGCTTGACAACAGGGGTGTACTATGGCTACACCTTC.

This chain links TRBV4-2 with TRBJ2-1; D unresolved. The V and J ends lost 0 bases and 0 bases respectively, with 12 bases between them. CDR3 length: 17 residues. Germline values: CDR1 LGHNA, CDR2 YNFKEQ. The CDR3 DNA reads TGTGCCAGCAGCCAAGATCCCCCGGCGAGCTCCTACAATGAGCAGTTCTTC. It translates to CASSQDPPASSYNEQFF.

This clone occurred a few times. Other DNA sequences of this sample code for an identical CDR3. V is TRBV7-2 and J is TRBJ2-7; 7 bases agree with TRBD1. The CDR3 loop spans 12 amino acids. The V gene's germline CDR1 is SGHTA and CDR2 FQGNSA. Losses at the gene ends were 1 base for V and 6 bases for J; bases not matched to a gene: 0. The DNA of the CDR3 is TGTGCCAGCAGCTTAGACAGGGGCGAGCAGTACTTC. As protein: CASSLDRGEQYF.

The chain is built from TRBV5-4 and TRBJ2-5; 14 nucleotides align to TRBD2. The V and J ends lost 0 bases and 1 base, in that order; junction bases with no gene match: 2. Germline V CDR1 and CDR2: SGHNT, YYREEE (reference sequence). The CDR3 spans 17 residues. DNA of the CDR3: TGTGCCAGCAGCTTGGGACTAGCGGGGGGGATCCAAGAGACCCAGTACTTC. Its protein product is CASSLGLAGGIQETQYF.

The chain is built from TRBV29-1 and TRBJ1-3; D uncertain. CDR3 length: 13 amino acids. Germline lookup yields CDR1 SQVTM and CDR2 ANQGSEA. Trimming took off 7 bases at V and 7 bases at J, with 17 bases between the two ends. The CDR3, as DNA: TGCAGCGCCTCGGAGGGATCCCTGAACACCATATATTTT. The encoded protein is CSASEGSLNTIYF.

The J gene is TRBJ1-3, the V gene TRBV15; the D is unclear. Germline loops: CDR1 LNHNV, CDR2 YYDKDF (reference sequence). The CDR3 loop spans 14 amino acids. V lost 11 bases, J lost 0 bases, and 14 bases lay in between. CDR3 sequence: CAAVSASSGNTIYF. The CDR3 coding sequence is TGTGCCGCTGTGTCGGCGAGCTCTGGAAACACCATATATTTT.

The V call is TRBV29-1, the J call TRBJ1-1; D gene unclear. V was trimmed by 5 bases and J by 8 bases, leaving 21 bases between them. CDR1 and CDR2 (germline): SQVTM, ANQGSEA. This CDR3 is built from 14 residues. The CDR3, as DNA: TGCAGCGTTATCCCTGGGATACACTCCGTGGAAGCTTTCTTT. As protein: CSVIPGIHSVEAFF.